The clone carrying this T cell receptor beta chain was recorded many times. The antigen remains undetermined. The data are from a study of regulatory T cells in long-lasting Graves disease. Study summary: Persistent Graves' disease required over 5 years of antithyroid drugs and positive TSH receptor antibodies. Broader study findings: Gene preferences differed: TRBV28, TRBJ1-2, TRBJ2-5 in persistent cases. Whereas new patients shared 1,000 or so public clonotypes, persistent patients shared more, at about 3,000.

With V trimmed by 4 bases and J by 4 bases, 2 bases remained unmatched. The length of the CDR3 is 15 residues. CDR1 and CDR2 from the germline V gene are MNHEY and SMNVEV (reference sequence). Construction of the TCR beta libraries employed iRepertoire HTBI primers in conjunction with Arm-PCR of CDR3 regions. TCRdb re-called the multiplex PCR reads with MiXCR, one entry per CDR3 protein. The sample consists of 400,000 to 500,000 distinct CDR3 sequences, more than 20% of them appearing once. Noted time point: persistent/refractory GD, antithyroid drugs over 5 years with positive TRAb. RNA from PBMCs was the source of the TCR library. Graves' disease was diagnosed by American Thyroid Association guidelines.

The clonotype originates from a female donor with Graves disease. The material was peripheral blood mononuclear cells (PBMCs), obtained when the disease was refractory, from a patient treated with antithyroid drugs. The chain recombines TRBV27 with TRBJ2-2; 11 bases match TRBD1. Here the CDR3 reads CASSSGQGATGELFF. DNA of the CDR3: TGTGCCAGCAGTTCCGGACAGGGGGCCACCGGGGAGCTGTTTTTT.